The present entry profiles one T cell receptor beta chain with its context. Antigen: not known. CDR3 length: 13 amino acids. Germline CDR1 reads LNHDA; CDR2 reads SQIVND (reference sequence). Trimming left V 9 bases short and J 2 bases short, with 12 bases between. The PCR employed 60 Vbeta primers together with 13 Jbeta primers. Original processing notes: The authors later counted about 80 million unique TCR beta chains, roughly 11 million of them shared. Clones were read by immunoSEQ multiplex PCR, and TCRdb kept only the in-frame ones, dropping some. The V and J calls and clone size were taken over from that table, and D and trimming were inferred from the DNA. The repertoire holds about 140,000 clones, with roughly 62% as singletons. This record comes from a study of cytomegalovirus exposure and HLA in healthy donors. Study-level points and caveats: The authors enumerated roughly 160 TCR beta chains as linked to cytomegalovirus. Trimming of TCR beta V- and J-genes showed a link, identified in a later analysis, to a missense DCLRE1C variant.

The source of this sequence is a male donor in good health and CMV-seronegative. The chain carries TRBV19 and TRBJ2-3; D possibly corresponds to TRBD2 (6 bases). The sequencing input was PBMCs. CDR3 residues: CASRGISTDTQYF. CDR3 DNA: TGTGCCAGCCGCGGGATATCCACAGATACGCAGTATTTT.